One TCR beta chain is described in this entry. The source of the sample is a study of shared T cell receptors in the human thymus. Some clones are missing from TCRdb's copy, which holds only in-frame ones; the method was immunoSEQ multiplex PCR. The sample lists hundreds of thousands of clones, approximately 88% seen once, with about 0.01% in the top ten. These records were also assigned to another study, of human thymus T cells. That publication notes: Samples came from healthy Finnish infants during open corrective cardiac surgery. Thymus tissue was removed during corrective cardiac surgery. V and J gene usage appeared biased in thymic and blood repertoires. There were highly overlapping thymic repertoires among unrelated individuals, as related research reported.

This TCR was sampled from a boy in the first two years of life with a congenital heart defect. Sequenced material: thymocytes.

CDR3 in amino acids: CASSLAPKQGAKNTGELFF. The CDR3 DNA reads as TGCGCCAGCAGCTTGGCTCCTAAACAGGGGGCGAAGAACACCGGGGAGCTGTTTTTT. The chain uses TRBV5-1 and TRBJ2-2, with TRBD1 identical over 9 bases. This CDR3 region has 19 residues. Unmatched junction bases numbered 10, after V lost 0 bases and J lost 1 base. Germline values: CDR1 SGHRS, CDR2 YFSETQ.